This passage covers 12 T cell receptor beta chains from one sample sequenced in a study of blood T cell repertoires in COVID-19. Method: immunoSEQ multiplex PCR; TCRdb's copy keeps in-frame clones and lacks some. The top ten hold 18% of the sample, which has 50,000 to 75,000 clones, around 67% seen once. Sample: peripheral blood. These receptors were taken from a woman aged 45-65 years with active or convalescent COVID-19.

This clone has a handful of counts. This chain joins TRBV10-2 and TRBJ2-3; 15 bases are a match to TRBD2. V shed 7 bases, J shed 7 bases, and the junction held 6 bases outside the gene matches. CDR1 is WSHSY and CDR2 is SAAADI in the germline V gene. The CDR3 consists of 15 residues. CDR3 loop: CASKLGTSGRNTQYF. CDR3 sequence (DNA): TGCGCCAGCAAGTTAGGGACTAGCGGGAGGAATACGCAGTATTTT.

The chain joins TRBV2 to TRBJ2-5; tentatively, D is TRBD2 (7 bases). The CDR3 length is 14 residues. V lost 7 bases, J lost 5 bases, and 17 bases lay in between. CDR1 and CDR2 (germline): SNHLY, FYNNEI. The CDR3 DNA sequence: TGTGCCAGCAACAGTGAAGGGGGAGGGGAGACCCAGTACTTC. Its protein product is CASNSEGGGETQYF. Drawing the rest from reference TRBV2 and TRBJ2-5, the complete variable domain is EPEVTQTPSHQVTQMGQEVILRCVPISNHLYFYWYRQILGQKVEFLVSFYNNEISEKSEIFDDQFSVERPDGSNFTLKIRSTKLEDSAMYFCASNSEGGGETQYFGPGTRLLVL.

In its sample, this clone was seen a few times. The chain combines TRBV2 with TRBJ2-3; the D gene is possibly TRBD2 (5 bases). Germline values: CDR1 SNHLY, CDR2 FYNNEI. This CDR3 contains 14 residues. The V end was cut by 10 bases, the J end by 2 bases, with 16 bases between. The CDR3 loop is CATKDFFLTDTQYF. The CDR3 nucleotides are TGTGCCACTAAGGACTTTTTCCTCACAGATACGCAGTATTTT.

The CDR3 sequence is CASSLGQGAVPNEKLFF. In nucleotides, the CDR3 is TGTGCCAGCAGCTTAGGGCAGGGGGCAGTCCCCAATGAAAAACTGTTTTTT. The chain links TRBV7-8 to TRBJ1-4; 8 nucleotides agree with TRBD1. Germline CDR1 SGHVS, CDR2 FQNEAQ. The CDR3 extends over 17 amino acids. Losses at the gene ends were 1 base for V and 5 bases for J; bases not matched to a gene: 9.

The CDR3 nucleotides are TGTGCCAGCCGGGACAGCCCGACCTCAATACCTGATGAGCAGTTCTTC. Translation: CASRDSPTSIPDEQFF. V usage is TRBV2 and J usage is TRBJ2-1, with TRBD1 identical over 7 bases. Germline CDR1 and CDR2: SNHLY and FYNNEI. This CDR3 is built from 16 residues. V shed 8 bases, J shed 8 bases, and the junction held 18 bases outside the gene matches.

The chain is built from TRBV5-1 and TRBJ1-5, with 7 bases fitting TRBD1. Germline V gives CDR1 SGHRS, CDR2 YFSETQ. Trimming at V came to 4 bases and at J to 4 bases, leaving 8 bases not matched to a gene. CDR3 length equals 15 residues. CDR3 in DNA: TGCGCCAGCAGCCCGGGACAGCCTAGTAATCAGCCCCAGCATTTT. Translated: CASSPGQPSNQPQHF.

The CDR3 region is CASSVGQAYEQYF. The CDR3 DNA sequence: TGTGCCAGCAGTGTTGGACAGGCCTACGAGCAGTACTTC. This chain uses TRBV2 with TRBJ2-7; TRBD1 agrees at 7 bases. This CDR3 spans 13 amino acids. V lost 4 bases, J lost 2 bases, and 2 bases stayed unmatched. The germline CDR1 and CDR2 sequences are SNHLY and FYNNEI.

The chain recombines TRBV29-1 with TRBJ1-5; 7 positions match TRBD1. This CDR3 is built from 14 residues. Germline assignment: CDR1 SQVTM and CDR2 ANQGSEA. Losses at the gene ends were 6 bases for V and 4 bases for J; bases not matched to a gene: 9. Written as DNA, the CDR3 is TGCAGCGTCAGCGTCAGGGGGGCTAATCAGCCCCAGCATTTT. The encoded protein is CSVSVRGANQPQHF.

The chain combines TRBV6-5 with TRBJ1-6; D may be TRBD1 (6 bases). V gave up 4 bases and J gave up 9 bases, with 16 bases separating them. The germline V gene has CDR1 MNHEY and CDR2 SVGAGI. The CDR3 contains 15 residues. CDR3 sequence: CASSLEGVLGSPLHF. The CDR3 DNA sequence: TGTGCCAGCAGTTTAGAGGGGGTTCTTGGTTCACCCCTCCACTTT.

The table lists this clone with a few counts. The chain carries TRBV2 and TRBJ2-7; D remains ambiguous. The CDR3 consists of 14 residues. Trimming took off 8 bases at V and 1 base at J, with 15 bases between the two ends. CDR1 SNHLY and CDR2 FYNNEI come from the germline V gene. DNA of the CDR3: TGTGCCAGCCAACCAGAGGCTGATTCCTACGAGCAGTACTTC. As protein: CASQPEADSYEQYF.

The V call is TRBV7-8, the J call TRBJ1-5; 8 bases line up with TRBD1. The CDR3 runs to 17 residues. Looked up from germline, CDR1 is SGHVS and CDR2 is FQNEAQ. V was pared by 0 bases and J by 0 bases, with 4 bases of the junction left unmatched. This chain's CDR3 is CASSLAQDRDSNQPQHF. Here the CDR3 DNA reads TGTGCCAGCAGCTTAGCTCAGGACAGGGATAGCAATCAGCCCCAGCATTTT.

CDR3 sequence reads: CAISGGQGNQPQHF. The CDR3 region has the DNA TGTGCCATCAGTGGGGGACAGGGCAATCAGCCCCAGCATTTT. V usage is TRBV10-3 and J usage is TRBJ1-5, with 8 bases that match TRBD1. The CDR3 covers 14 residues. CDR1 ENHRY and CDR2 SYGVKD come from the germline V gene. The ends lost 4 bases at V and 2 bases at J; junction bases unmatched: 1.